This entry features one TCR beta chain sequence. In TCRdb, the 5' RACE reads were re-called with MiXCR into one record per CDR3 protein. The sample lists nearly 95,000 distinct CDR3 sequences, approximately 20% occurring once. Sample time point: blood at routine non-recurrence follow-up after resection. This entry comes from a study of spatial heterogeneity in lung cancer. CDR1 KGHSH and CDR2 LQKENI come from the germline V gene. The CDR3 spans 14 residues. Deletions cut 6 bases from V and 5 bases from J, with 17 bases between. Here the sequenced sample was PBMCs, taken at follow-up. V and J are TRBV18 and TRBJ2-7; a weak D match, TRBD1 (6 bases). The TCR was taken from a male donor with early-stage non-small cell lung cancer. CDR3 amino acids: CASSLDRSYDEQYF. CDR3 bases: TGTGCCAGCTCCCTGGACAGATCCTACGACGAGCAGTACTTC.